The 31 T cell receptor beta chains below all came from one sample that was sequenced in a study of T cell repertoires in cytomegalovirus infection. No antigen has been assigned to these receptors. TCRdb itself ran the reads through MiXCR, one entry per CDR3 protein. The table includes roughly 150,000 distinct CDR3 sequences, 32% detected once. The sequencing here drew on CD8+ T cells from cultured PBMCs, taken from culture after CMV antigen stimulation. Every receptor here comes from a human donor in good health (CMV status not recorded). Some clones in this sample may be carry-over from other donors' samples.

This clonotype was seen repeatedly, ten times or more. The V gene is TRBV20-1, the J gene TRBJ2-1; 14 bases map to TRBD2. With 6 bases clipped from V and 6 bases from J, the junction kept 19 bases outside the gene matches. The CDR3 is 19 residues long. Germline CDR1 reads DFQATT; CDR2 reads SNEGSKA (reference sequence). This chain's CDR3 is CSAHAALTSGGATPNEQFF. The CDR3 region has the DNA TGCAGTGCCCATGCCGCCTTGACTAGCGGGGGGGCCACCCCCAATGAGCAGTTCTTC.

The count of this clonotype is one. The genes are TRBV29-1 and TRBJ2-7, with TRBD1 identical over 7 bases. Losses at the gene ends were 7 bases for V and 2 bases for J; bases not matched to a gene: 5. Germline values: CDR1 SQVTM, CDR2 ANQGSEA. The CDR3 consists of 12 residues. The chain's CDR3 is CSAGDRTYEQYF. The CDR3 DNA reads as TGCAGCGCAGGGGACAGAACCTACGAGCAGTACTTC.

The chain combines TRBV3-1 with TRBJ1-1; 11 bases line up with TRBD1. The CDR3 loop spans 16 amino acids. V dropped 0 bases and J dropped 11; count of bases not matched to a gene: 11. The germline gives CDR1 LGHDT, CDR2 YNNKEL (reference sequence). CDR3 sequence: CASSQDAGQGAFAAFF. The CDR3 region has the DNA TGTGCCAGCAGCCAAGACGCAGGACAGGGGGCTTTTGCGGCTTTCTTT. The whole variable domain, filled in from reference TRBV3-1 and TRBJ1-1, reads DTAVSQTPKYLVTQMGNDKSIKCEQNLGHDTMYWYKQDSKKFLKIMFSYNNKELIINETVPNRFSPKSPDKAHLNLHINSLELGDSAVYFCASSQDAGQGAFAAFFGQGTRLTVV.

This clonotype turned up a few times. This sequence joins TRBV28 and TRBJ1-4, with TRBD1 as a possible D gene (6 bases). Germline CDR1 is MDHEN and CDR2 is SYDVKM. V was cut by 3 bases and J by 16 bases, with 18 bases left in between. The length of the CDR3 is 13 residues. The DNA for the CDR3 is TGTGCCAGCAGTTTGTGGGGGGCCCGAACCCCGTTTTTT. Translated: CASSLWGARTPFF.

The rearrangement joins TRBV11-3 to TRBJ2-2; D may be TRBD2 (6 bases). Germline loops: CDR1 SGHNT, CDR2 YENEEA. V lost 3 bases and J 6 bases, leaving 8 bases between the germline ends. There are 13 residues in the CDR3. The CDR3 sequence: CASSFGGAGELFF. The CDR3 DNA follows: TGTGCCAGCAGCTTCGGGGGAGCCGGGGAGCTGTTTTTT.

In its sample, this clonotype was seen many times. V gene TRBV5-4 combines with J gene TRBJ1-2; 8 bases align to TRBD1. Germline CDR1 reads SGHNT; CDR2 reads YYREEE (reference sequence). There are 13 residues in the CDR3. V gave up 3 bases and J gave up 5 bases; unmatched junction bases: 3. CDR3 protein: CASSSGGAYGYTF. The CDR3 nucleotides read TGTGCCAGCAGCTCAGGGGGCGCTTATGGCTACACCTTC. Looking up the rest from reference TRBV5-4 and TRBJ1-2 gives the full variable domain: ETGVTQSPTHLIKTRGQQVTLRCSSQSGHNTVSWYQQALGQGPQFIFQYYREEENGRGNFPPRFSGLQFPNYSSELNVNALELDDSALYLCASSSGGAYGYTFGSGTRLTVV.

V is TRBV24-1 and J is TRBJ2-3; D is possibly TRBD2 (12 bases). Germline CDR1 and CDR2: KGHDR and SFDVKD. The V end was cut by 5 bases, the J end by 6 bases, with 29 bases between. The length of the CDR3 is 19 residues. CDR3 nucleotide sequence: TGTGCCACCAGTGCCCGAGGGGACAGGGGGACTAGCGGGCGTGATACGCAGTATTTT. Translated: CATSARGDRGTSGRDTQYF.

This clonotype was counted at least ten times. J is TRBJ2-6 and V is TRBV5-6; the D gene is possibly TRBD2 (6 bases). This CDR3 has 18 amino acids. V was clipped by 4 bases and J by 1 base, with 18 bases between them. Germline V gives CDR1 SGHDT, CDR2 YYEEEE. The CDR3 loop is CASSLRGTANSGANVLTF. The CDR3 nucleotides are TGTGCCAGCAGCCTACGGGGGACCGCCAATTCTGGGGCCAACGTCCTGACTTTC.

This clonotype showed up just a few times. The chain carries TRBV6-1 and TRBJ2-5, with TRBD1 as a possible D gene (6 bases). Per the germline V gene, CDR1 is MNHNS and CDR2 is SASEGT. V was trimmed by 5 bases and J by 1 base, leaving 11 bases between them. The CDR3 has 14 residues. In nucleotides, the CDR3 is TGTGCCAGCAGTCCGACACAGGGCCAAGAGACCCAGTACTTC. Protein sequence: CASSPTQGQETQYF.

This clonotype was recorded at least ten times. V gene TRBV7-9 combines with J gene TRBJ2-5, with D tentatively TRBD2 (6 bases). The CDR3 loop spans 15 amino acids. Germline V gives CDR1 SEHNR, CDR2 FQNEAQ (reference sequence). Trimming stripped 5 bases from V and 1 base from J, with 14 bases between. In nucleotides, the CDR3 is TGTGCCAGCAGCCCCTGGGGGGAGTCCCAAGAGACCCAGTACTTC. It encodes CASSPWGESQETQYF. Looking up the rest from reference TRBV7-9 and TRBJ2-5 gives the full variable domain: DTGVSQNPRHKITKRGQNVTFRCDPISEHNRLYWYRQTLGQGPEFLTYFQNEAQLEKSRLLSDRFSAERPKGSFSTLEIQRTEQGDSAMYLCASSPWGESQETQYFGPGTRLLVL.

This clonotype was picked up a small number of times. The V and J genes are TRBV2 and TRBJ2-7; D gene unclear. CDR3 length: 13 amino acids. Trimming shortened V by 8 bases and J by 5 bases, and 16 bases separated the two germline ends. Germline-derived CDR1 and CDR2 are SNHLY and FYNNEI. The DNA for the CDR3 is TGTGCCAGCTGCCTTGGGGTAGCAAACGAGCAGTACTTC. Translation gives CASCLGVANEQYF.

This clonotype was seen a handful of times. V gene TRBV7-9 combines with J gene TRBJ1-4; the match to TRBD1 covers 8 bases. CDR1 SEHNR and CDR2 FQNEAQ come from the germline V gene (reference sequence). The V gene end was trimmed by 4 bases and the J gene end by 6 bases; junction bases not matched to a gene: 7. The CDR3 extends over 15 amino acids. The CDR3 sequence is CASSSGQGRYEKLFF. Written as DNA, the CDR3 is TGTGCCAGCAGCTCCGGACAGGGACGATATGAAAAACTGTTTTTT. Filled out from reference TRBV7-9 and TRBJ1-4, the complete variable domain reads DTGVSQNPRHKITKRGQNVTFRCDPISEHNRLYWYRQTLGQGPEFLTYFQNEAQLEKSRLLSDRFSAERPKGSFSTLEIQRTEQGDSAMYLCASSSGQGRYEKLFFGSGTQLSVL.

A single count supports this clonotype. The chain is built from TRBV10-3 and TRBJ1-5; D perhaps matches TRBD1 (5 bases). Trimming shortened V by 3 bases and J by 3 bases, and 12 bases separated the two germline ends. Germline V gene sequence: CDR1 ENHRY, CDR2 SYGVKD. This CDR3 comprises 15 residues. The CDR3 sequence: CAISDSGTANQPQHF. The CDR3 DNA is TGTGCCATCAGTGACTCCGGGACTGCCAATCAGCCCCAGCATTTT.

There are many counts of this clonotype. This chain's CDR3 is CASSLGLAIGEQYF. Here the CDR3 DNA reads TGTGCCAGCAGCCTCGGGCTAGCGATCGGCGAGCAGTACTTC. J is TRBJ2-7 and V is TRBV7-8; perhaps TRBD2 as D (6 bases). The CDR3 totals 14 residues. Germline V gives CDR1 SGHVS, CDR2 FQNEAQ. Between the trimmed V and J ends, which lost 5 bases and 6 bases, there was a span of 17 bases.

This clonotype has ten or more counts. CDR3 DNA: TGTGCCAGCTGGGGGGATGGCTACGAGCAGTACTTC. Protein: CASWGDGYEQYF. This chain uses TRBV7-2 with TRBJ2-7, with D possibly matching TRBD2 (6 bases). The ends were cut back, 8 bases at V and 3 bases at J, with 11 bases in the middle. There are 12 residues in the CDR3. Looked up from germline, CDR1 is SGHTA and CDR2 is FQGNSA.

V and J are TRBV29-1 and TRBJ2-5, with D possibly being TRBD2 (7 bases). Germline-derived CDR1 and CDR2 are SQVTM and ANQGSEA. CDR3 length equals 16 residues. Trimming cost V 7 bases and J 2 bases, with 23 bases left between them. CDR3 sequence: CSGYLTGSGGQETQYF. The CDR3 DNA is TGCAGCGGATATCTAACAGGGTCGGGGGGTCAAGAGACCCAGTACTTC.

CDR3 sequence (DNA): TGTGCCAGCAGCCAAGAGACATCAACTATGTACGAGCAGTACTTC. This codes for CASSQETSTMYEQYF. V is TRBV14 and J is TRBJ2-7; D is uncertain. This CDR3 has 15 amino acids. Germline V gene lookup returns CDR1 SGHDN and CDR2 FVKESK. V dropped 0 bases and J dropped 4 bases, with 13 bases sitting between them.

The rearrangement links TRBV20-1 to TRBJ2-6; 9 positions match TRBD1. Germline lookup yields CDR1 DFQATT and CDR2 SNEGSKA (reference sequence). V was pared by 1 base and J by 0 bases, with 10 bases of the junction left unmatched. The CDR3 sequence is 19 residues long. The CDR3 region is CSARAPPGQGISGANVLTF. In DNA form, the CDR3 reads TGCAGTGCTAGAGCGCCCCCGGGACAGGGTATCTCTGGGGCCAACGTCCTGACTTTC.

This chain uses TRBV12-3 or TRBV12-4 with TRBJ2-5; D is perhaps TRBD1 (6 bases). The CDR3 has 16 residues. V lost 5 bases and J lost 1, with 17 bases in between. The CDR3 DNA reads TGTGCCAGCAGTCTTTCGGAACAGGGCCCCCAAGAGACCCAGTACTTC. It is translated as CASSLSEQGPQETQYF.

The rearrangement links TRBV29-1 to TRBJ2-1; 13 nucleotides match TRBD2. Germline lookup yields CDR1 SQVTM and CDR2 ANQGSEA. The CDR3 loop spans 16 amino acids. J gave up 8 bases and V 3 bases, and 10 bases lay outside the gene matches. The CDR3 coding sequence is TGCAGCGTTGAGGGACTAGCGGGAAGTCCTTTTTATGAGCAGTTCTTC. Protein product: CSVEGLAGSPFYEQFF.

This clonotype was seen many times. The rearrangement links TRBV12-3 or TRBV12-4 to TRBJ1-1; D is unclear. CDR3 size: 11 residues. V was cut by 5 bases and J by 6 bases, with 7 bases left in between. This CDR3 reads CASSTRAEAFF. In DNA, the CDR3 is TGTGCCAGCAGTACAAGGGCTGAAGCTTTCTTT.

This rearrangement joins TRBV18 to TRBJ1-1, with D maybe TRBD1 (5 bases). Germline CDR1 KGHSH, CDR2 LQKENI. The CDR3 extends over 15 amino acids. Between the trimmed V and J ends, which lost 1 base and 6 bases, there was a span of 15 bases. CDR3 residues: CASSPQGRRGSEAFF. CDR3 DNA: TGTGCCAGCTCACCACAGGGCCGCCGGGGGTCTGAAGCTTTCTTT.

J is TRBJ2-1 and V is TRBV7-6; TRBD1 or TRBD2 may be the D gene (5 bases each). In germline, CDR1 is SGHVS, CDR2 FNYEAQ. This CDR3 is built from 16 residues. Trimming shortened V by 1 base and J by 0 bases, and 10 bases separated the two germline ends. CDR3 amino acids: CASSLEAGSSYNEQFF. CDR3 nucleotide sequence: TGTGCCAGCAGCTTAGAAGCAGGGAGCTCCTACAATGAGCAGTTCTTC.

The genes are TRBV12-3 or TRBV12-4 and TRBJ2-7, with D possibly matching TRBD1 (6 bases). Trimming took off 7 bases at V and 6 bases at J, with 19 bases between the two ends. This CDR3 has 14 amino acids. The DNA for the CDR3 is TGTGCCAGCACCTCGTCAGGGGCCTGGGCCGAGCAGTACTTC. This translates into CASTSSGAWAEQYF.

The chain recombines TRBV30 with TRBJ1-6; maybe TRBD1 (5 bases). The germline V gene has CDR1 GTSNPN and CDR2 SVGIG (reference sequence). V was shortened by 2 bases and J by 10 bases, with 15 bases between the two germline ends. The length of the CDR3 is 14 residues. The CDR3: CAWSPRERESPLHF. The CDR3, as DNA: TGTGCCTGGAGTCCCAGGGAAAGGGAATCACCCCTCCACTTT.

Comments on this clonotype: The junction and the germline gene differ at one end; a read error may be behind it. This rearrangement joins TRBV4-1 to TRBJ1-2; perhaps TRBD1 as D (6 bases). The CDR3 runs 15 residues. Looked up from germline, CDR1 is MGHRA and CDR2 is YSYEKL. CDR3 DNA sequence: TGTGCCAGCAGCCAAACATCAACAGGGTACTATGGCTACACCTTC. The encoded protein is CASSQTSTGYYGYTF.

In DNA, the CDR3 is TGTGCCAGCAAAGTGACTACCCGTGAGGAGACCCAGTACTTC. This sequence encodes CASKVTTREETQYF. The gene calls are TRBV7-2 and TRBJ2-5; a weak D match, TRBD2 (5 bases). The CDR3 has 14 amino acids. CDR1 is SGHTA, CDR2 FQGNSA, per germline. Trimming removed 7 bases at V and 5 bases at J, with 17 bases between.

The chain uses TRBV29-1 and TRBJ1-1; tentative D call: TRBD1 (5 bases). The germline CDR1 and CDR2 sequences are SQVTM and ANQGSEA. This CDR3 has 14 amino acids. V was pared by 6 bases and J by 0 bases, with 14 bases between. This chain's CDR3 is CSVLDTLVNTEAFF. DNA of the CDR3: TGCAGCGTCCTGGACACCTTGGTGAACACTGAAGCTTTCTTT.

The chain employs TRBV9 and TRBJ2-5, with TRBD1 matching over 7 bases. Germline V gene lookup returns CDR1 SGDLS and CDR2 YYNGEE. This CDR3 comprises 14 residues. V shed 4 bases and J 4 bases; nucleotides not matched to a gene: 7. The CDR3 protein is CASSLGTETETQYF. CDR3 nucleotide sequence: TGTGCCAGCAGCCTCGGGACAGAAACAGAGACCCAGTACTTC.

This chain's CDR3 is CAISERSEGYTEAFF. CDR3 nucleotide sequence: TGTGCCATCAGTGAAAGGAGTGAGGGGTACACTGAAGCTTTCTTT. The rearrangement uses TRBV10-3 and TRBJ1-1, with D maybe TRBD1 (5 bases). The V end lost 3 bases, the J end lost 3 bases, and 14 bases lay between the germline ends. The CDR3 runs 15 residues. Germline V lookup: CDR1 ENHRY, CDR2 SYGVKD.

The chain combines TRBV4-1 with TRBJ1-5; the D is unclear. This CDR3 is 17 amino acids long. Trimming stripped 4 bases from V and 4 bases from J, with 20 bases between. In germline, CDR1 is MGHRA, CDR2 YSYEKL. The CDR3 sequence is CASSRGGLPADNQPQHF. The DNA for the CDR3 is TGCGCCAGCAGCCGGGGAGGTTTGCCCGCCGATAATCAGCCCCAGCATTTT.